The 29 T cell receptor beta chains listed next were all sequenced from one sample in a study of regulatory T cells in long-lasting Graves disease. Building of the TCR beta libraries involved iRepertoire HTBI primers and Arm-PCR of CDR3 regions. A single record per CDR3 protein comes from TCRdb applying MiXCR to the multiplex PCR reads. The sample consists of hundreds of thousands of distinct CDR3 sequences, 15% to 20% of them appearing once. Time point: newly diagnosed GD, antithyroid drugs for less than 3 months. Scientists built the TCR library using RNA that was extracted from PBMCs. These same records also appear under a second study, on T cells in Graves' hyperthyroidism and ophthalmopathy.

The sequenced sample was peripheral blood mononuclear cells (PBMCs), obtained at new diagnosis, from a patient treated with antithyroid drugs. All receptors derive from a woman in her 30s with Graves disease.

There are many counts of this clonotype. V gene TRBV27 combines with J gene TRBJ1-2; no clear D gene. There are 14 residues in the CDR3. Germline CDR1 and CDR2: MNHEY and SMNVEV (reference sequence). V lost 6 bases, J lost 0 bases, and 11 bases lay in between. The CDR3 nucleotides are TGTGCCAGCAGCGAGCGACGAGCTAACTATGGCTACACCTTC. Encoded protein: CASSERRANYGYTF.

This clonotype occurred many times. J is TRBJ2-5 and V is TRBV2; 7 bases align to TRBD1. Germline V gene data show CDR1 as SNHLY and CDR2 as FYNNEI. CDR3 length: 13 residues. V gave up 9 bases and J gave up 2 bases; unmatched junction bases: 6. In DNA form, the CDR3 reads TGTGCCAGTGCACCGGGACAGCAAGAGACCCAGTACTTC. It specifies CASAPGQQETQYF.

The rearrangement joins TRBV28 to TRBJ1-2, with 7 bases lining up with TRBD1. V was clipped by 2 bases and J by 6 bases; unmatched bases: 6. CDR3 length equals 14 residues. Germline V gene sequence: CDR1 MDHEN, CDR2 SYDVKM. CDR3: CASSLAGTANGYTF. CDR3 coding DNA: TGTGCCAGCAGTTTAGCCGGGACAGCAAATGGCTACACCTTC.

This clonotype came up many times. V is TRBV2 and J is TRBJ2-5; 14 bases are shared with TRBD2. Germline assignment: CDR1 SNHLY and CDR2 FYNNEI. J gave up 9 bases and V 4 bases, and 7 bases lay outside the gene matches. CDR3 length equals 15 residues. This chain's CDR3 is CASSAPGLAGVAQYF. The CDR3 region has the DNA TGTGCCAGCAGTGCCCCGGGACTAGCGGGAGTAGCCCAGTACTTC.

This clonotype has only a few counts. V usage is TRBV20-1 and J usage is TRBJ1-2; 7 bases align to TRBD1. Germline CDR1 is DFQATT and CDR2 is SNEGSKA (reference sequence). The CDR3 loop spans 12 amino acids. V was clipped by 6 bases and J by 7 bases; unmatched bases: 8. The CDR3 DNA is TGCAGTGCCCCAGACAGGGAGGTTGGCTACACCTTC. As protein: CSAPDREVGYTF.

The chain is built from TRBV5-1 and TRBJ2-2; D is perhaps TRBD1 (5 bases). Trimming pared 1 base from V and 6 bases from J, leaving 19 bases between. Germline assignment: CDR1 SGHRS and CDR2 YFSETQ. CDR3 length: 17 residues. CDR3 in DNA: TGCGCCAGCAGCTTGATCGTGTCGGGCGTAGGGGCCGGGGAGCTGTTTTTT. Its protein product is CASSLIVSGVGAGELFF.

This clonotype came up many times. V is TRBV2 and J is TRBJ2-7; D may be TRBD1 (6 bases). V was pared by 4 bases and J by 6 bases, with 13 bases between. Germline lookup yields CDR1 SNHLY and CDR2 FYNNEI. The CDR3 contains 13 residues. The CDR3 region is CASSASGVGEQYF. In nucleotides, the CDR3 is TGTGCCAGCAGTGCTTCAGGGGTTGGCGAGCAGTACTTC.

This clonotype was detected ten times or more. The rearrangement uses TRBV6-2 or TRBV6-3 and TRBJ2-5, with D tentatively TRBD1 or TRBD2 (6 bases each). V lost 2 bases, J lost 5 bases, and 12 bases lay in between. Germline V gene sequence: CDR1 MNHEY, CDR2 SVGEGT. There are 14 residues in the CDR3. Here the CDR3 DNA reads TGTGCCAGCAGTTACGATCAGGGGAGGGAGACCCAGTACTTC. Protein product: CASSYDQGRETQYF.

This clonotype was picked up many times. This chain connects TRBV3-1 to TRBJ1-2; no clear D gene. CDR1 and CDR2 from the germline V gene are LGHDT and YNNKEL (reference sequence). V lost 4 bases and J lost 0, with 3 bases in between. This CDR3 is 12 amino acids long. Here the CDR3 reads CASSRTNYGYTF. The CDR3 nucleotides read TGTGCCAGCAGCCGAACTAACTATGGCTACACCTTC.

V usage is TRBV20-1 and J usage is TRBJ2-7; D remains unclear. The length of the CDR3 is 11 residues. Germline CDR1 is DFQATT and CDR2 is SNEGSKA (reference sequence). Trimming left V 1 base short and J 3 bases short, with 4 bases between. In nucleotides, the CDR3 is TGCAGTGCTAGAGCAAACTACGAGCAGTACTTC. Translation: CSARANYEQYF.

This clonotype appeared many times. The V and J genes are TRBV20-1 and TRBJ2-1; 9 bases line up with TRBD1. The junction had 3 bases not matched to a gene; V was cut back by 1 base and J by 2 bases. Germline assignment: CDR1 DFQATT and CDR2 SNEGSKA (reference sequence). The CDR3 is made up of 15 amino acids. The CDR3 reads CSARARQGAYNEQFF. The CDR3 nucleotides are TGCAGTGCTAGAGCCAGACAGGGGGCCTACAATGAGCAGTTCTTC.

This clonotype was counted ten times or more. The genes are TRBV28 and TRBJ2-5; 10 bases agree with TRBD2. V gave up 7 bases and J gave up 0 bases; unmatched junction bases: 8. This CDR3 comprises 16 residues. CDR1 MDHEN and CDR2 SYDVKM come from the germline V gene. CDR3 sequence reads: CASNPSGRRYQETQYF. In nucleotides, the CDR3 is TGTGCCAGCAACCCTAGCGGGAGAAGGTACCAAGAGACCCAGTACTTC.

This clonotype was counted ten times or more. The J gene is TRBJ2-7, the V gene TRBV3-1, with 8 bases identical to TRBD2. The germline CDR1 and CDR2 sequences are LGHDT and YNNKEL (reference sequence). With V trimmed by 4 bases and J by 2 bases, 10 bases remained unmatched. The CDR3 has 16 amino acids. The CDR3 reads CASSPPTGTSPYEQYF. CDR3 DNA sequence: TGTGCCAGCAGCCCCCCAACCGGGACTAGTCCCTACGAGCAGTACTTC.

Many counts were recorded for this clonotype. The chain joins TRBV12-3 or TRBV12-4 to TRBJ1-1; D unresolved. Trimming shortened V by 6 bases and J by 2 bases, and 13 bases separated the two germline ends. The CDR3 runs to 14 residues. CDR3 region: CASRSATINTEAFF. The DNA of the CDR3 is TGTGCCAGCAGGTCCGCCACAATCAACACTGAAGCTTTCTTT.

The chain has TRBV20-1 and TRBJ1-1; D remains ambiguous. The CDR3 runs 11 residues. Germline-derived CDR1 and CDR2 are DFQATT and SNEGSKA (reference sequence). V lost 6 bases, J lost 6 bases, and 11 bases lay in between. CDR3 sequence (DNA): TGCAGTGCGGAACCGGGCGCTGAAGCTTTCTTT. Translating it yields CSAEPGAEAFF.

In this sample, this clonotype turned up many times. The chain is built from TRBV12-3 or TRBV12-4 and TRBJ1-3; tentative D call: TRBD1 (5 bases). V was trimmed by 4 bases and J by 0 bases, leaving 7 bases between them. The CDR3 length is 14 residues. The CDR3: CASSSQVSGNTIYF. CDR3 coding DNA: TGTGCCAGCAGTTCACAGGTCTCTGGAAACACCATATATTTT.

This clonotype appeared many times. This chain joins TRBV12-3 or TRBV12-4 and TRBJ2-3; 15 nucleotides line up with TRBD2. V lost 9 bases and J lost 3; bases outside the gene matches: 10. This CDR3 comprises 17 residues. CDR3 sequence reads: CASYNRTSGRETDTQYF. CDR3 in DNA: TGTGCCAGTTACAACCGGACTAGCGGGAGGGAAACAGATACGCAGTATTTT.

This clonotype has more than one count but fewer than ten. This sequence joins TRBV7-6 and TRBJ2-3, with D unclear. Germline-derived CDR1 and CDR2 are SGHVS and FNYEAQ. This CDR3 region has 12 residues. Between the trimmed V and J ends, which lost 6 bases and 3 bases, there was a span of 7 bases. The CDR3 protein is CASSIGTDTQYF. The CDR3 bases are TGTGCCAGCAGTATAGGAACAGATACGCAGTATTTT.

Ten or more counts support this clonotype. The gene calls are TRBV28 and TRBJ2-5; 9 nucleotides line up with TRBD2. J was trimmed by 7 bases and V by 6 bases; bases with no gene match: 3. CDR1 is MDHEN and CDR2 is SYDVKM in the germline V gene. CDR3 length equals 12 residues. The CDR3 DNA sequence: TGTGCCAGCAGAAATAGCGGGGGGACCCAGTACTTC. Translation gives CASRNSGGTQYF.

V is TRBV7-9 and J is TRBJ2-5; D is unclear. V was clipped by 5 bases and J by 5 bases, with 9 bases between them. The germline V gene encodes CDR1 SEHNR and CDR2 FQNEAQ (reference sequence). This CDR3 contains 12 residues. CDR3: CASSPESETQYF. In DNA, the CDR3 is TGTGCCAGCAGCCCGGAATCGGAGACCCAGTACTTC. The whole variable domain, remainder taken from reference TRBV7-9 and TRBJ2-5, is DTGVSQNPRHKITKRGQNVTFRCDPISEHNRLYWYRQTLGQGPEFLTYFQNEAQLEKSRLLSDRFSAERPKGSFSTLEIQRTEQGDSAMYLCASSPESETQYFGPGTRLLVL.

This chain joins TRBV15 and TRBJ2-3, with D perhaps TRBD2 (6 bases). The J call is in doubt because the DNA end fits TRBJ2-5 better. The CDR3 covers 13 residues. Germline V gene lookup returns CDR1 LNHNV and CDR2 YYDKDF (reference sequence). CDR3: CASSWRGLETQYF. The CDR3 DNA reads as TGTGCCAGCAGTTGGCGGGGCTTGGAGACCCAGTACTTC.

About this clonotype: A much larger clone lies a single base off, so this may be a read error. The chain uses TRBV27 and TRBJ2-5; D gene ambiguous. CDR1 and CDR2 (germline): MNHEY, SMNVEV (reference sequence). V lost 5 bases, J lost 11 bases, and 24 bases lay in between. This CDR3 is built from 15 residues. This chain's CDR3 is CASSKTTSPYNEQYF. CDR3 bases: TGTGCCAGCAGTAAAACGACAAGTCCCTACAATGAGCAGTACTTC.

This chain links TRBV28 with TRBJ1-5; D call uncertain. Germline-derived CDR1 and CDR2 are MDHEN and SYDVKM. The CDR3 is 15 residues long. Trimming took off 6 bases at V and 3 bases at J, with 15 bases between the two ends. CDR3 sequence reads: CASRERVQINQPQHF. In nucleotides, the CDR3 is TGTGCCAGCAGGGAACGGGTCCAGATCAATCAGCCCCAGCATTTT. The whole variable domain, filled in from reference TRBV28 and TRBJ1-5, reads DVKVTQSSRYLVKRTGEKVFLECVQDMDHENMFWYRQDPGLGLRLIYFSYDVKMKEKGDIPEGYSVSREKKERFSLILESASTNQTSMYLCASRERVQINQPQHFGDGTRLSIL.

This clonotype has a handful of counts. The CDR3 nucleotides are TGCAGTGCTAGACCCCCGGGACAGGGATCCTTTGGGGCCAACGTCCTGACTTTC. This codes for CSARPPGQGSFGANVLTF. V and J are TRBV20-1 and TRBJ2-6; TRBD1 matches at 9 bases. The germline CDR1 and CDR2 sequences are DFQATT and SNEGSKA (reference sequence). The ends lost 2 bases at V and 3 bases at J; junction bases unmatched: 11. The CDR3 runs to 18 residues.

The J gene is TRBJ2-6, the V gene TRBV27; D perhaps matches TRBD2 (6 bases). This CDR3 is 18 amino acids long. Trimming cost V 5 bases and J 1 base, with 18 bases left between them. CDR1 is MNHEY and CDR2 is SMNVEV in the germline V gene (reference sequence). The chain's CDR3 is CASSSGRLGLSGANVLTF. In DNA form, the CDR3 reads TGTGCCAGCAGTAGTGGGCGACTAGGCCTGTCTGGGGCCAACGTCCTGACTTTC.

This clonotype was recorded at least ten times. This chain uses TRBV28 with TRBJ1-1; D not resolved. This CDR3 region has 13 residues. Germline V gene sequence: CDR1 MDHEN, CDR2 SYDVKM. Trimming stripped 6 bases from V and 1 base from J, with 9 bases between. In DNA, the CDR3 is TGTGCCAGCAGCCTAGCGCAGAACACTGAAGCTTTCTTT. Protein: CASSLAQNTEAFF.

This clonotype occurred many times. V usage is TRBV3-1 and J usage is TRBJ2-5, with D unclear. Germline V gene sequence: CDR1 LGHDT, CDR2 YNNKEL (reference sequence). CDR3 size: 12 residues. V was clipped by 1 base and J by 3 bases, with 3 bases between them. CDR3 in amino acids: CASSQVKETQYF. The DNA of the CDR3 is TGTGCCAGCAGCCAAGTGAAAGAGACCCAGTACTTC.

Ten or more counts support this clonotype. This chain links TRBV28 with TRBJ2-1; 10 bases align to TRBD2. Trimming took 4 bases from V and 2 from J; bases not matched to a gene: 2. Per the germline V gene, CDR1 is MDHEN and CDR2 is SYDVKM. The CDR3 length is 15 residues. In nucleotides, the CDR3 is TGTGCCAGCAGTTCTAGCGGGGGACCCTACAATGAGCAGTTCTTC. Translation: CASSSSGGPYNEQFF.

This chain links TRBV5-1 with TRBJ2-7, with 9 nucleotides matching TRBD2. Germline CDR1 is SGHRS and CDR2 is YFSETQ. The CDR3 has 15 residues. J was trimmed by 6 bases and V by 5 bases; bases with no gene match: 12. CDR3 in amino acids: CASRTSGTTGGEQYF. The CDR3 nucleotides read TGCGCCAGCAGGACTAGCGGTACCACGGGGGGCGAGCAGTACTTC. The variable domain in full, completed from reference TRBV5-1 and TRBJ2-7, reads KAGVTQTPRYLIKTRGQQVTLSCSPISGHRSVSWYQQTPGQGLQFLFEYFSETQRNKGNFPGRFSGRQFSNSRSEMNVSTLELGDSALYLCASRTSGTTGGEQYFGPGTRLTVT.